A single sample is the source of the 10 T cell receptor beta chains below, sequenced in a study of cytomegalovirus exposure and HLA in healthy donors. PCR primers comprised 60 Vbeta and 13 Jbeta primers. Profiling relied on immunoSEQ multiplex PCR, and the TCRdb table lists in-frame clones only, not all of them. The data contain about 170,000 clones, 60% to 80% of them singletons. The sequenced material came from PBMCs. The source of these receptors is a man in his forties in good health and CMV-seropositive.

V usage is TRBV15 and J usage is TRBJ2-5; possibly TRBD1 for D (6 bases). The V and J ends lost 3 bases and 5 bases respectively, with 19 bases between them. The germline CDR1 and CDR2 sequences are LNHNV and YYDKDF (reference sequence). The CDR3 loop spans 16 amino acids. The CDR3 loop is CATSRARHTGQETQYF. The CDR3 DNA reads TGTGCCACCAGCAGGGCCAGACACACAGGGCAGGAGACCCAGTACTTC.

The V and J genes are TRBV7-9 and TRBJ2-1; 8 bases map to TRBD2. Germline V gives CDR1 SEHNR, CDR2 FQNEAQ (reference sequence). The CDR3 is 16 amino acids. V shed 2 bases and J 5 bases; nucleotides not matched to a gene: 8. The CDR3 loop is CASSLIWAGGHNEQFF. CDR3 coding DNA: TGTGCCAGCAGCTTAATATGGGCGGGAGGTCACAATGAGCAGTTCTTC.

The J gene is TRBJ1-4, the V gene TRBV5-4; D is perhaps TRBD1 (6 bases). The V end lost 5 bases, the J end lost 8 bases, and 16 bases lay between the germline ends. Germline loops: CDR1 SGHNT, CDR2 YYREEE (reference sequence). There are 14 residues in the CDR3. The CDR3 region is CASRGWGPGEKLFF. CDR3 nucleotide sequence: TGTGCCAGCAGAGGGTGGGGGCCGGGAGAAAAACTGTTTTTT.

This rearrangement joins TRBV5-4 to TRBJ2-4; 13 bases are a match to TRBD2. Germline loops: CDR1 SGHNT, CDR2 YYREEE (reference sequence). The CDR3 loop spans 16 amino acids. V was clipped by 4 bases and J by 6 bases; unmatched bases: 7. The CDR3 nucleotides read TGTGCCAGCAGCCTCGGACTAGCGGGAGCTTCAAACATTCAGTACTTC. Translating gives CASSLGLAGASNIQYF.

This clone has a handful of counts. At one end the junction does not follow the germline gene, possibly because of a read error. The chain has TRBV7-7 and TRBJ2-5, with TRBD1 as a possible D gene (6 bases). The germline V gene has CDR1 SSHAT and CDR2 FNYEAQ (reference sequence). The length of the CDR3 is 13 residues. This CDR3 is CASSSGVGETQYF. In nucleotides, the CDR3 is TGTGCTAGCAGCTCAGGGGTAGGAGAGACCCAGTACTTC.

This clone has just one count. The V gene is TRBV30, the J gene TRBJ2-7; D may be TRBD2 (6 bases). V dropped 4 bases and J dropped 3 bases, with 16 bases sitting between them. Germline V lookup: CDR1 GTSNPN, CDR2 SVGIG (reference sequence). This CDR3 comprises 14 residues. Here the CDR3 DNA reads TGTGCCTGGACCCGGGGGACCGCCTTCTACGAGCAGTACTTC. Translated: CAWTRGTAFYEQYF. The full variable domain, completed using reference TRBV30 and TRBJ2-7, is SQTIHQWPATLVQPVGSPLSLECTVEGTSNPNLYWYRQAAGRGLQLLFYSVGIGQISSEVPQNLSASRPQDRQFILSSKKLLLSDSGFYLCAWTRGTAFYEQYFGPGTRLTVT.

This sequence joins TRBV7-3 and TRBJ2-1; 11 bases match TRBD2. Germline V gene lookup returns CDR1 SGHTA and CDR2 FQGTGA. The CDR3 has 17 residues. Trimming at V came to 4 bases and at J to 6 bases, leaving 11 bases not matched to a gene. The CDR3 loop is CASSSPVLAGGGNEQFF. In DNA, the CDR3 is TGTGCCAGCAGCTCGCCAGTGCTAGCGGGAGGAGGCAATGAGCAGTTCTTC.

The chain carries TRBV5-6 and TRBJ2-5; 8 bases are a match to TRBD2. The CDR3 runs 14 residues. Trimming removed 4 bases from V and 5 bases from J; junction bases left unmatched: 7. CDR1 and CDR2 (germline): SGHDT, YYEEEE. This chain's CDR3 is CASSDLTGGETQYF. CDR3 DNA: TGTGCCAGCAGCGACCTTACGGGAGGGGAGACCCAGTACTTC.

V usage is TRBV5-4 and J usage is TRBJ1-2, with a possible D match to TRBD1 (6 bases). This CDR3 is 13 amino acids long. Germline assignment: CDR1 SGHNT and CDR2 YYREEE (reference sequence). Trimming took off 0 bases at V and 7 bases at J, with 10 bases between the two ends. Here the CDR3 DNA reads TGTGCCAGCAGCTTGGACAGGGCCTCTGGCTACACCTTC. Encoded protein: CASSLDRASGYTF.

The genes are TRBV6-6 and TRBJ2-7; 10 positions agree with TRBD2. The V gene's germline CDR1 is MNHNY and CDR2 SVGAGI (reference sequence). The CDR3 spans 16 residues. The J segment lost 5 bases and the V segment lost 8 bases, leaving 15 bases of the junction unmatched. The CDR3 DNA sequence: TGTGCCAGCGCAAGCGGGAGGGCCGTAGTTTTCAACGAGCAGTACTTC. Translated: CASASGRAVVFNEQYF.